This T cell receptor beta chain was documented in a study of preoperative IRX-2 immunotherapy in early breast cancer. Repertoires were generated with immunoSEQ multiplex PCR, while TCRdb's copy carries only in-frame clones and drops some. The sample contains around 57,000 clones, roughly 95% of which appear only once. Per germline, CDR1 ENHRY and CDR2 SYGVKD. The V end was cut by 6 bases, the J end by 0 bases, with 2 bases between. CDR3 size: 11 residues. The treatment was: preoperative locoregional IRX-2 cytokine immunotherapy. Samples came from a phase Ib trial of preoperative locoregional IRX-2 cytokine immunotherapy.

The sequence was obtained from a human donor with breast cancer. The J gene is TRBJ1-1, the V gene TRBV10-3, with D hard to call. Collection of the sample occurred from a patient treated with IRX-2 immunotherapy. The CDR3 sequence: CAIRLNTEAFF. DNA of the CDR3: TGTGCCATCAGGTTGAACACTGAAGCTTTCTTT.